This T cell receptor beta chain comes out of a study of T cells after posttransplantation cyclophosphamide. A marrow graft followed busulfan-fludarabine conditioning, with cyclophosphamide on days +3 and +4. This table comes from immunoSEQ multiplex PCR, and its TCRdb copy is limited to in-frame clones, with some not included. This repertoire holds roughly 8,000 clones, and none appear only once. CDR1 SGHTA and CDR2 FQGNSA come from the germline V gene. The CDR3 totals 13 residues. Trimming removed 3 bases from V and 1 base from J, with 6 bases in between. This clone was detected many times. The chain combines TRBV7-2 with TRBJ1-1; D may be TRBD1 (6 bases). The receptor was derived from a female patient between 60 and 69 years old who received an allogeneic stem cell transplant from an unrelated donor, was CMV-positive, and had acute GVHD only. Part of the T cells may come from the graft donor. The sample in question was PBMCs, obtained less than 95 days after allogeneic stem cell transplant with posttransplant cyclophosphamide. CDR3 DNA: TGTGCCAGCAGCTTGACAGGGAACACTGAAGCTTTCTTT. Translation: CASSLTGNTEAFF.